This TCR beta chain was identified in a study of shared clonotypes between healthy human individuals. Terminally differentiated effector memory CD45RA+ cells were left out of the naive CD8 fraction, which was CD45RO-negative and positively selected for CCR7. As concerns this clone: This CDR3 is also generated by other DNA sequences in the sample.

Sequencing was performed with immunoSEQ multiplex PCR; in TCRdb, only in-frame clones are kept and a portion is missing. This table has some 2 million clones, roughly 95% appearing once. V gave up 0 bases and J gave up 5 bases; unmatched junction bases: 1. Germline V gives CDR1 MNHEY, CDR2 SMNVEV (reference sequence). CDR3 size: 15 residues. The specimen sequenced was naive CD8+ T cells sorted from blood. J is TRBJ2-1 and V is TRBV27; TRBD2 matches 10 bases. The clonotype originates from a man aged 18-30 years in good health. CDR3 region: CASSLSLAGDNEQFF. The CDR3 DNA follows: TGTGCCAGCAGTTTATCCCTAGCGGGGGACAATGAGCAGTTCTTC.